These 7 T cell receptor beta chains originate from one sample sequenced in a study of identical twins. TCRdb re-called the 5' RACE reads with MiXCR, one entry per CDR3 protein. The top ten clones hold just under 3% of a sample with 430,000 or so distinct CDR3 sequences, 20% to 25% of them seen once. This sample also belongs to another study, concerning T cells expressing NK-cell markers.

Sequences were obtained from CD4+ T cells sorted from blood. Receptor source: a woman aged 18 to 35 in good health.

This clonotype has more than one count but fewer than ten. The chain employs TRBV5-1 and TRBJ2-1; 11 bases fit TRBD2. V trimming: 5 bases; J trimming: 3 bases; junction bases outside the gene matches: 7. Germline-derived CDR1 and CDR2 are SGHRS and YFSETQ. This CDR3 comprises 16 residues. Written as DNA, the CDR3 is TGCGCCAGCAGATCACAGGGGACTAGCGGCTACAATGAGCAGTTCTTC. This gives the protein CASRSQGTSGYNEQFF.

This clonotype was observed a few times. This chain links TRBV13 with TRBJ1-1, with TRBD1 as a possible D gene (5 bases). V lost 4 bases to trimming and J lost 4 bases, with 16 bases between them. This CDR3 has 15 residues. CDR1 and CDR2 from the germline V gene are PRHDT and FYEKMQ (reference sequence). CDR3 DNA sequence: TGTGCCAGCAGCTGGAACAGCGGGAGGGGCACTGAAGCTTTCTTT. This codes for CASSWNSGRGTEAFF.

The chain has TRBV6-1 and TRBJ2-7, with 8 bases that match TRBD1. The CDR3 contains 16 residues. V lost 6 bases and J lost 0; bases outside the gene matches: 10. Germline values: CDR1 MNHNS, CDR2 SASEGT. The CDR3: CASSQPYRGTSYEQYF. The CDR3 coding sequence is TGTGCCAGCAGCCAACCTTACAGGGGGACCTCCTACGAGCAGTACTTC.

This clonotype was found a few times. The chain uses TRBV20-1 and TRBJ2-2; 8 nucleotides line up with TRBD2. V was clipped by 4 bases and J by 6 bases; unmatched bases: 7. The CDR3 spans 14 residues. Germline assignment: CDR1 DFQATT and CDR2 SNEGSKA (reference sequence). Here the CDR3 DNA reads TGCAGTGCTACCCGGGAGGGCCTTGCCGGGGAGCTGTTTTTT. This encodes CSATREGLAGELFF.

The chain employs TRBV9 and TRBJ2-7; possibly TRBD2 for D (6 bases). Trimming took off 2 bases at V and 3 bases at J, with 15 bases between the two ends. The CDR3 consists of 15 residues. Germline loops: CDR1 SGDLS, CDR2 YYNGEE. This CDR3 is CASSVGSPINYEQYF. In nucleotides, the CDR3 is TGTGCCAGCAGCGTCGGGAGTCCGATCAACTACGAGCAGTACTTC.

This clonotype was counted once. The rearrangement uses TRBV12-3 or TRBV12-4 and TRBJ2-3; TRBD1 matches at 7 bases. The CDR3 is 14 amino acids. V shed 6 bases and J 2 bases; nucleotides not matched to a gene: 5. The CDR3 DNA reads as TGTGCCAGCAGAACCGGACAGGACACAGATACGCAGTATTTT. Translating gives CASRTGQDTDTQYF.

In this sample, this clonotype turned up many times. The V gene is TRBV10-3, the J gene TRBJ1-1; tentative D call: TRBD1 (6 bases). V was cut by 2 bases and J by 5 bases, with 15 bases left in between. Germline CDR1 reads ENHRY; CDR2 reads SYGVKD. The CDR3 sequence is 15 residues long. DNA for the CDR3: TGTGCCATCAGTGAGATCCAGGGGATGGGAACTGAAGCTTTCTTT. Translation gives CAISEIQGMGTEAFF.